This TCR beta chain originates from a study of blood T cell repertoires in COVID-19. Study summary: PBMCs, B-cell-depleted T cells, or T cells provided the cDNA or gDNA that made up the material.

Patients in Seattle were enrolled during active infection, then followed longitudinally. In the original processing: Quantification of nucleated cells was approximated via reference gene primer amplification. Libraries were prepared by immunoSEQ multiplex PCR; TCRdb keeps only in-frame clonotypes and omits some of them. The DNA gave D and trimming, while V, J and clone size come from that table. Here the sample spans under 200,000 clones, around 79% being singletons. This clone was detected only a few times. This CDR3 region has 14 residues. With 5 bases removed from V and 2 bases from J, the gap between germline ends came to 10 bases. The germline CDR1 and CDR2 sequences are SGHNT and YENEEA.

The genes are TRBV11-3 and TRBJ1-3, with a weak D call TRBD1 (6 bases). Sequenced sample: peripheral blood. This clonotype originated in a woman aged 35 to 49 with COVID-19, enrolled during active disease. CDR3 in DNA: TGTGCCAGCAGCCGTACAGGGACTGGAAACACCATATATTTT. Protein sequence: CASSRTGTGNTIYF.